Listed below are T cell receptor beta chains from one sample, sequenced in a study of brain T cells in children with intractable seizures. Clones were sequenced by immunoSEQ multiplex PCR, and TCRdb holds only the in-frame ones, with some missing. This table has tens of thousands of clones, approximately 94% appearing once. The sample in question was peripheral blood, obtained at surgery. These TCRs come from a boy under three years old with tuberous sclerosis and intractable seizures. CDR3s include the opening cysteine and the closing phenylalanine or tryptophan. Fields, in order: V gene, D gene, clone size, J gene, CDR3 protein, CDR3 DNA. The D gene is left open where the match is weak. For some rows the clone size is stated as once, few or many, or as a class when expanded; others skip it.

TRBV29-1	NA	NA	TRBJ2-7	CSVGRDTELSYEQYF	TGCAGCGTTGGCAGAGACACGGAACTATCCTACGAGCAGTACTTC
TRBV11-2	NA	NA	TRBJ2-5	CASSSREETQYF	TGTGCCAGCAGCTCCAGGGAAGAGACCCAGTACTTC
TRBV28	NA	NA	TRBJ2-3	CASSLVVGVGADTQYF	TGTGCCAGCAGCCTCGTGGTGGGGGTTGGGGCAGATACGCAGTATTTT
TRBV6-5	NA	NA	TRBJ2-5	CASSPIRGTQYF	TGTGCCAGCAGTCCAATCCGGGGGACCCAGTACTTC
TRBV5-4	TRBD2	NA	TRBJ2-7	CASSFGLAGVEQYF	TGTGCCAGCAGTTTCGGACTAGCGGGAGTTGAGCAGTACTTC
TRBV16	NA	NA	TRBJ1-5	CASSQYSNQPQHF	TGTGCCAGCAGCCAATACAGCAATCAGCCCCAGCATTTT
TRBV10-3	NA	NA	TRBJ2-5	CAIRGGETQYF	TGTGCCATCAGGGGAGGAGAGACCCAGTACTTC
TRBV30	TRBD2	NA	TRBJ2-1	CAWSVQAGGPFEQFF	TGTGCCTGGAGTGTACAAGCGGGAGGGCCCTTTGAGCAGTTCTTC
TRBV25-1	NA	NA	TRBJ1-1	CASRGGLGAFF	TGTGCCAGCAGGGGGGGTTTAGGGGCTTTCTTT
TRBV6-6	NA	NA	TRBJ2-2	CAARGGKGELFF	TGTGCCGCAAGGGGGGGGAAGGGGGAGCTGTTTTTT
TRBV10-1	TRBD1	NA	TRBJ2-7	CANPGQGGEHYEQYF	TGCGCCAACCCGGGACAGGGCGGTGAGCACTACGAGCAGTACTTC
TRBV7-9	NA	NA	TRBJ2-2	CASSSYRRFTGELFF	TGTGCCAGCAGCTCATACAGGAGATTCACCGGGGAGCTGTTTTTT
TRBV5-6	TRBD2	NA	TRBJ2-3	CASTISGRDTQYF	TGTGCCAGCACCATTAGCGGGAGGGATACGCAGTATTTT
TRBV9	TRBD2	NA	TRBJ2-1	CASSEISGGYNEQFF	TGTGCCAGCAGCGAGATCAGCGGGGGGTACAATGAGCAGTTCTTC
TRBV7-2	NA	NA	TRBJ1-5	CASSSGTMPQPQHF	TGTGCCAGCAGCTCCGGGACGATGCCTCAGCCCCAGCATTTT
TRBV7-2	NA	NA	TRBJ1-1	CASSLPQGFIMNTEAFF	TGTGCCAGCAGCCTCCCCCAGGGGTTTATCATGAACACTGAAGCTTTCTTT
TRBV11-3	TRBD2	NA	TRBJ2-7	CASRSPSGSIEQYF	TGTGCCAGCAGAAGCCCTAGCGGGAGTATCGAGCAGTACTTC
TRBV13	NA	NA	TRBJ1-2	CASSPDSHGYTF	TGTGCCAGCAGCCCCGACAGCCATGGCTACACCTTC
TRBV9	NA	NA	TRBJ2-5	CASSGEPGLQETQYF	TGTGCCAGCAGCGGGGAGCCGGGGCTTCAGGAGACCCAGTACTTC
TRBV3-1/TRBV3-2	NA	NA	TRBJ1-1	CASSLPGAEAFF	TGTGCCAGCAGCCTCCCAGGGGCTGAAGCTTTCTTT
TRBV12-3/TRBV12-4	NA	NA	TRBJ1-2	CASSKVGGYTF	TGTGCCAGCAGCAAAGTGGGAGGCTACACCTTC
TRBV10-1	NA	NA	TRBJ2-3	CASSVPGTDTQYF	TGCGCCAGCAGTGTACCGGGCACAGATACGCAGTATTTT
TRBV5-1	TRBD2	NA	TRBJ2-3	CASSLPDRREGGDTQYF	TGCGCCAGCAGCTTGCCGGATCGGCGGGAGGGCGGAGATACGCAGTATTTT
TRBV6-1	NA	NA	TRBJ1-5	CASSELGNRQPQHF	TGTGCCAGCAGTGAATTAGGGAATAGGCAGCCCCAGCATTTT
TRBV7-6	NA	NA	TRBJ2-1	CASSLFPRRSGPRGTYNEQFF	TGTGCCAGCAGCTTATTTCCTAGGAGATCCGGGCCCCGAGGAACTTACAATGAGCAGTTCTTC
TRBV28	NA	NA	TRBJ1-1	CASSLQGDTEAFF	TGTGCCAGCAGTTTACAGGGTGATACTGAAGCTTTCTTT
TRBV19	NA	NA	TRBJ2-7	CASSIGPRIVYEQYF	TGTGCCAGTAGTATAGGTCCAAGGATAGTCTACGAGCAGTACTTC
TRBV7-9	NA	NA	TRBJ2-1	CASTPGRDDEQFF	TGTGCCAGCACCCCGGGTAGGGACGATGAGCAGTTCTTC
TRBV6-5	NA	NA	TRBJ2-7	CASSFIRDTTYEQYF	TGTGCCAGCAGTTTCATCCGGGACACGACCTACGAGCAGTACTTC
TRBV2	TRBD1	NA	TRBJ2-2	CASRDRGKTGELFF	TGTGCCAGTCGGGACAGGGGAAAAACCGGGGAGCTGTTTTTT
TRBV5-1	NA	few	TRBJ1-5	CASSSSGGGQPQHF	TGCGCCAGCAGCTCGTCCGGGGGCGGTCAGCCCCAGCATTTT
TRBV7-9	NA	once	TRBJ2-1	CASTLPSDPEGFF	TGTGCCAGCACCTTACCTAGCGACCCGGAGGGGTTCTTC
TRBV24-1	NA	NA	TRBJ2-7	CATSYGDEQYF	TGTGCCACCAGTTACGGAGACGAGCAGTACTTC
TRBV2	NA	NA	TRBJ1-4	CASSEVMIGGVMFF	TGTGCCAGCAGTGAAGTGATGATCGGGGGAGTAATGTTTTTT
TRBV18	NA	NA	TRBJ2-5	CASSPPGLETQYF	TGTGCCAGCTCACCACCTGGGCTGGAGACCCAGTACTTC
TRBV5-6	NA	NA	TRBJ2-3	CASSRGSADTQYF	TGTGCCAGCAGCCGCGGAAGCGCAGATACGCAGTATTTT
TRBV29-1	NA	NA	TRBJ2-5	CSVAGSLEETQYF	TGCAGCGTTGCGGGGAGCCTCGAAGAGACCCAGTACTTC
TRBV10-3	NA	NA	TRBJ2-1	CAISSFGRDEQFF	TGTGCCATCAGTAGCTTCGGACGGGATGAGCAGTTCTTC
TRBV27	NA	NA	TRBJ2-5	CASSSPHKETQYF	TGTGCCAGCAGCTCCCCTCACAAAGAGACCCAGTACTTC
TRBV11-2	TRBD1	NA	TRBJ1-3	CASSLILGQGQTGNTIYF	TGTGCCAGCAGCTTAATCCTCGGACAGGGGCAGACTGGAAACACCATATATTTT
TRBV2	TRBD1	few	TRBJ1-1	CASSLDREARGTEAFF	TGTGCCAGCAGCCTGGACAGGGAAGCCCGGGGCACTGAAGCTTTCTTT
TRBV9	NA	NA	TRBJ1-3	CASSVESSGNTIYF	TGTGCCAGCAGCGTAGAATCTTCTGGAAACACCATATATTTT
TRBV2	NA	once	TRBJ1-4	CASRMEDGSNEKLFF	TGTGCCAGCAGGATGGAAGACGGGAGTAATGAAAAACTGTTTTTT